Described below is a single T cell receptor beta chain sequence and its context. What antigen it recognizes has not been identified. Per-nucleotide qualities are absent, and no much larger clonotype sits a single base away. This specimen comes from a study of T cell responses to AZD1222 COVID-19 vaccine (dated by TCRdb to 2020 to 2022). Study-wide context: AZD1222 recipients with second doses at about 4 weeks or about 12 weeks were pooled, because spike-specific TCR depth and breadth did not differ between schedules. Enrollment into the trials was organized by age into subgroups of 18-55, 56-69 and 70-plus years, and those subgroups contained roughly 160, 29 and 62 TCR-sequenced participants, respectively. TCR sequencing was performed for some 250 trial participants, of whom 200 to 210 were given two doses of AZD1222 and around 25 were given two doses of MenACWY control vaccine. On the study overall, not on this receptor specifically: Conclusions about previously exposed vaccinees are limited because only six or seven AZD1222 recipients were SARS-CoV-2 seropositive at baseline. After two AZD1222 doses, spike-specific TCR breadth and depth were significantly higher than at day 0 and than in MenACWY recipients. Reportedly, close to half of the unique spike-specific TCRs recognized epitopes lying outside the regions that are mutated in the B.1.351 and B.1.1.7 variants. The whole spike protein was spanned by vaccine-associated CD4 TCRs, and dominant responses were seen in regions 160-218 and 743-854. In the small 56-69-year group, the increase in depth fell short of significance, most likely because of low power. No day 14 peak-response samples were available, so repertoires were characterized only after the peak T cell response. Participants were mostly white British, with more females than males. The authors suggested clonal diversity may have been underestimated.

This specimen's time point label, interpreted: baseline before first vaccination. Vaccinee samples came from UK trials COV001 and COV002, including a single-blind randomized controlled phase 2/3 trial of AZD1222 (ChAdOx1 nCoV-19) in healthy adults. For TCRbeta chain sequencing, PBMC samples were collected from trial participants at day 0 and at day 28 after the second dose. The CDR3 regions of human TCRbeta chains were analyzed by immunosequencing. Per the authors' processing: TCRs in the repertoires were compared against a reference library of SARS-CoV-2-specific TCRs that had been generated with the MIRA antigen-specificity platform. Breadth was defined as the fraction of unique TCRs that were SARS-CoV-2-associated, and depth was defined as the fraction of total T cells that were SARS-CoV-2-associated. Using the MIRA data, each spike-specific TCR was assigned both to the spike region to which the TCR was reactive and to a CD4 or CD8 class. Log10-transformed breadth and depth values were compared by one-way ANOVA with Sidak's multiple comparisons tests. TCRdb took this table from immuneACCESS and kept in-frame rearrangements with V and J called. Such tables lack part of the clones; where checked against another copy, unresolved V genes explain under half of the gap, and the rest is unexplained. That table furnishes V, J and clone size, whereas the DNA furnished D and trimming. A total of 100,000 to 150,000 clones appear in this sample, approximately 83% of them only once. The ten largest clones take up around 1.6% of the sample.

Here the sequenced sample was peripheral blood, taken on day 0 of AZD1222 vaccination. The sequence was collected from an adult in good health.

The CDR3 protein sequence reads: CASSSGLMNTEAFF. The DNA is as follows: TGTGCCAGCAGTTCCGGGCTAATGAACACTGAAGCTTTCTTT. The receptor chain draws on TRBV6-2 or TRBV6-3 and TRBJ1-1; the D segment cannot be called with confidence. Per the germline V gene, MNHEY is the CDR1 and SVGEGT is the CDR2. From cysteine to phenylalanine, the CDR3 is 14 amino acids long. Left in the record is the CDR3 DNA by itself, 42 bases read in frame from the first base. The germline ends are 9 bases apart after V is trimmed by 4 bases and J by 0 bases.